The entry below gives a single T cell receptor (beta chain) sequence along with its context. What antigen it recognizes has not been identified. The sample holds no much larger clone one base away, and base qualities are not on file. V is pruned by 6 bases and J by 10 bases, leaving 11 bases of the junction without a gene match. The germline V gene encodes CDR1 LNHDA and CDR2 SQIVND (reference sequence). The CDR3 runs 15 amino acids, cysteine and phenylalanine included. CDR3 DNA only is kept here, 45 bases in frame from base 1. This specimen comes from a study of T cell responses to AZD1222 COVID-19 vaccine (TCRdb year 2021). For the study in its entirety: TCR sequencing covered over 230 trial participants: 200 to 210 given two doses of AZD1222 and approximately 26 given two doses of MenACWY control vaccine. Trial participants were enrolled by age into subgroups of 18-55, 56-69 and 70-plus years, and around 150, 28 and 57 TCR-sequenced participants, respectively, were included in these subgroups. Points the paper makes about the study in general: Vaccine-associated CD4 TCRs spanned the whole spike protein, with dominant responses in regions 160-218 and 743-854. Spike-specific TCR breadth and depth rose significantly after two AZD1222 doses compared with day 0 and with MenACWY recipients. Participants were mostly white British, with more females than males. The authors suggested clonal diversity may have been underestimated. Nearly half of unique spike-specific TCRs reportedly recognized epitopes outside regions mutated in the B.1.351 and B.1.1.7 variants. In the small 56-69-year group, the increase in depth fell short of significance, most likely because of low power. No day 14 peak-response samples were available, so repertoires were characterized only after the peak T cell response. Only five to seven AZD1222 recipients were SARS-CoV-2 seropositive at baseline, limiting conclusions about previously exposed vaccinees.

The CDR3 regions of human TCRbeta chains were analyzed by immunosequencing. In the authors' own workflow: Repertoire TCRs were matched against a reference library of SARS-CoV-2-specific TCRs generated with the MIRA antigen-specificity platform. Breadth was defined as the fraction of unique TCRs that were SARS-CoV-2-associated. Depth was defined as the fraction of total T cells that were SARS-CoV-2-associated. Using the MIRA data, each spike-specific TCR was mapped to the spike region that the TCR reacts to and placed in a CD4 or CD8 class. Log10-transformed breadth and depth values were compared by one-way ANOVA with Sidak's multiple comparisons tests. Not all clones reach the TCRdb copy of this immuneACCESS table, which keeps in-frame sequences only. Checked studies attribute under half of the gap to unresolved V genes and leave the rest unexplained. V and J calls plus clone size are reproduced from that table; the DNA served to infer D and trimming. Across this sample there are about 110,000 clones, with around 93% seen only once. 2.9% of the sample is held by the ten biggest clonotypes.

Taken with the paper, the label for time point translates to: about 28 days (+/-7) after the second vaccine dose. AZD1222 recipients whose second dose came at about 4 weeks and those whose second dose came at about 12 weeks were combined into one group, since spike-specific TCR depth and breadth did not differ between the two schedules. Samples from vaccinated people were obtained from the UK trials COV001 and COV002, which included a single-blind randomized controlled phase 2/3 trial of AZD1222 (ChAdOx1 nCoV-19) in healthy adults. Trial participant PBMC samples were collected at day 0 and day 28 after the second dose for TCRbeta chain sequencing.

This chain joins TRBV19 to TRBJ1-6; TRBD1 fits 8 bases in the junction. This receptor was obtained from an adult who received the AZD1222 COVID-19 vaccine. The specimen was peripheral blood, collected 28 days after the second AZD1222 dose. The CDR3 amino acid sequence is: CASSYAGGEKSPLHF. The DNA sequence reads TGTGCCAGTAGCTATGCAGGGGGCGAGAAATCACCCCTCCACTTT. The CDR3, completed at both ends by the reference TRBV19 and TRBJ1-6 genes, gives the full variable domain DGGITQSPKYLFRKEGQNVTLSCEQNLNHDAMYWYRQDPGQGLRLIYYSQIVNDFQKGDIAEGYSVSREKKESFPLTVTSAQKNPTAFYLCASSYAGGEKSPLHFGNGTRLTVT.